These 27 T cell receptor beta chains were all obtained from the same sample, sequenced in a study of cytomegalovirus exposure and HLA in healthy donors. Use of 60 Vbeta and 13 Jbeta primers characterized the PCR. Assay: immunoSEQ multiplex PCR; the TCRdb copy retains only in-frame clones and omits some. Counted here are 150,000 to 200,000 clones, 81% occurring once; the ten biggest clones make up about 1.8%. The sequencing sample was made of PBMCs. Receptors were obtained from a man between 18 and 35 years old in good health and CMV-seronegative.

V gene TRBV7-2 combines with J gene TRBJ2-3, with TRBD2 matching over 12 bases. The CDR3 runs to 16 residues. V shed 5 bases and J 6 bases; nucleotides not matched to a gene: 9. From germline, CDR1 is SGHTA and CDR2 FQGNSA. Here the CDR3 reads CASSVLAGGGGDTQYF. The CDR3 DNA sequence: TGTGCCAGCAGCGTACTAGCGGGAGGTGGGGGGGATACGCAGTATTTT.

This clone was seen once. The J gene is TRBJ1-2, the V gene TRBV12-5, with 10 bases fitting TRBD1. CDR1 LGHNT and CDR2 FRNRAP come from the germline V gene. The CDR3 loop spans 17 amino acids. Trimming at V came to 2 bases and at J to 4 bases, leaving 10 bases not matched to a gene. The CDR3 nucleotides read TGTGCTAGTGGTTTGACTTCGGGACAGGGGCTTAGCTATGGCTACACCTTC. The encoded protein is CASGLTSGQGLSYGYTF.

Written as DNA, the CDR3 is TGTGCCAGCAGCCAAGATGGATTGAGGTCTAGCGGGAGCACAGATACGCAGTATTTT. Translating it yields CASSQDGLRSSGSTDTQYF. V gene TRBV4-2 combines with J gene TRBJ2-3; 8 bases map to TRBD2. The V segment lost 0 bases and the J segment 0 bases; nucleotides outside the gene matches: 11. The CDR3 covers 19 residues. Germline-derived CDR1 and CDR2 are LGHNA and YNFKEQ.

This chain connects TRBV5-1 to TRBJ2-5; 7 positions agree with TRBD2. Germline-derived CDR1 and CDR2 are SGHRS and YFSETQ. After removal of 6 bases from V and 4 bases from J, the junction contained 9 bases not matched to a gene. The CDR3 covers 14 residues. The CDR3: CASKIGTTRETQYF. CDR3 nucleotides: TGCGCCAGCAAGATAGGGACTACCCGAGAGACCCAGTACTTC. The complete variable domain, with remaining parts taken from reference TRBV5-1 and TRBJ2-5, reads KAGVTQTPRYLIKTRGQQVTLSCSPISGHRSVSWYQQTPGQGLQFLFEYFSETQRNKGNFPGRFSGRQFSNSRSEMNVSTLELGDSALYLCASKIGTTRETQYFGPGTRLLVL.

V is TRBV10-3 and J is TRBJ2-7; 8 positions match TRBD1. The CDR3 spans 15 residues. The trim removed 1 base at V and 4 bases at J, leaving 6 bases unmatched. Germline V gene lookup returns CDR1 ENHRY and CDR2 SYGVKD. CDR3 protein: CAISEYDRGGYEQYF. CDR3 bases: TGTGCCATCAGTGAGTACGACAGGGGCGGATACGAGCAGTACTTC.

CDR3 nucleotides: TGTGCCACCAGCAGTCATATTCGGACTAGCGGGGGGGCCGGCAATGAGCAGTTCTTC. Protein sequence: CATSSHIRTSGGAGNEQFF. The rearrangement joins TRBV15 to TRBJ2-1; 15 bases map to TRBD2. Looked up from germline, CDR1 is LNHNV and CDR2 is YYDKDF (reference sequence). The CDR3 loop spans 19 amino acids. V lost 3 bases and J lost 6; bases outside the gene matches: 12.

V gene TRBV19 combines with J gene TRBJ2-7; D perhaps matches TRBD1 (6 bases). This CDR3 region has 15 residues. Between the trimmed V and J ends, which lost 1 base and 2 bases, there was a span of 12 bases. Germline loops: CDR1 LNHDA, CDR2 SQIVND (reference sequence). The CDR3 loop is CASSIAARGTYEQYF. The CDR3 region has the DNA TGTGCCAGTAGTATAGCGGCGAGGGGGACCTACGAGCAGTACTTC.

The J gene is TRBJ1-5, the V gene TRBV27; 9 bases align to TRBD1. V was pared by 3 bases and J by 7 bases, with 1 base of the junction left unmatched. This CDR3 has 13 amino acids. In germline, CDR1 is MNHEY, CDR2 SMNVEV (reference sequence). The CDR3 loop is CASSLTGGQPQHF. For the CDR3, the DNA is TGTGCCAGCAGTTTGACAGGGGGGCAGCCCCAGCATTTT.

The chain uses TRBV18 and TRBJ2-1; D perhaps matches TRBD1 (6 bases). V was pared by 5 bases and J by 5 bases, with 19 bases between. The germline CDR1 and CDR2 sequences are KGHSH and LQKENI. The CDR3 extends over 16 amino acids. CDR3 DNA: TGTGCCAGCTCAATAAACACGAACAGGGCGGACAATGAGCAGTTCTTC. It translates to CASSINTNRADNEQFF.

The chain recombines TRBV19 with TRBJ1-4, with D unclear. V was pared by 2 bases and J by 0 bases, with 7 bases between. The germline V gene encodes CDR1 LNHDA and CDR2 SQIVND (reference sequence). The CDR3 length is 15 residues. In DNA, the CDR3 is TGTGCCAGTAGTATACGAGCTACAACTAATGAAAAACTGTTTTTT. The encoded protein is CASSIRATTNEKLFF.

The chain carries TRBV4-3 and TRBJ2-2; 15 bases are shared with TRBD2. Germline V CDR1 and CDR2: LGHNA, YSLEER. The CDR3 totals 18 residues. J lost 7 bases, V lost 6 bases, and 12 bases had no gene match. The CDR3 sequence: CASSPGLAGGLGFGELFF. In nucleotides, the CDR3 is TGCGCCAGCAGTCCGGGACTAGCGGGAGGTCTGGGCTTCGGGGAGCTGTTTTTT.

The rearrangement uses TRBV5-4 and TRBJ2-7; D is perhaps TRBD2 (6 bases). CDR3 length: 10 amino acids. The V end lost 3 bases, the J end lost 11 bases, and 9 bases lay between the germline ends. Germline-derived CDR1 and CDR2 are SGHNT and YYREEE (reference sequence). The CDR3 DNA is TGTGCCAGCAGCTCCGCGGGAAAGTACTTC. Translated, it gives CASSSAGKYF.

The V call is TRBV7-2, the J call TRBJ2-4, with 7 positions matching TRBD2. V lost 1 base and J lost 3; bases outside the gene matches: 6. CDR3 length: 16 amino acids. Looked up from germline, CDR1 is SGHTA and CDR2 is FQGNSA. CDR3 bases: TGTGCCAGCAGCTTAGTTGTGGGGGGGAACAAAAACATTCAGTACTTC. Protein sequence: CASSLVVGGNKNIQYF.

The chain links TRBV7-2 to TRBJ2-3; D unclear. Trimming cost V 5 bases and J 1 base, with 16 bases left between them. The CDR3 spans 16 residues. Per germline, CDR1 SGHTA and CDR2 FQGNSA. CDR3 DNA sequence: TGTGCCAGCAGCCCAACCGAGCGAGTGGGCACAGATACGCAGTATTTT. It codes for CASSPTERVGTDTQYF.

Regarding this clone: The CDR3 does not end in the conserved phenylalanine or tryptophan, so this is likely a read error. No DNA is shown, since the ends of the CDR3 on it are uncertain; the CDR3 is the one TCRdb lists. V gene TRBV11-2 combines with J gene TRBJ1-2; TRBD1, the D gene given by the table, was not confirmed from the DNA. The V gene's germline CDR1 is SGHAT and CDR2 FQNNGV. 12 amino acids form the CDR3, both terminal residues included. CDR3 sequence reads: CASSFFPGQALS.

V and J are TRBV19 and TRBJ1-1; 7 nucleotides match TRBD1. The ends lost 7 bases at V and 0 bases at J; junction bases unmatched: 11. The CDR3 contains 16 residues. Germline assignment: CDR1 LNHDA and CDR2 SQIVND (reference sequence). DNA of the CDR3: TGTGCCAGTAATCGCCGGGACAGAGGAATGAACACTGAAGCTTTCTTT. It is translated as CASNRRDRGMNTEAFF.

V usage is TRBV5-1 and J usage is TRBJ1-2, with 7 positions matching TRBD1. This CDR3 has 13 residues. Germline CDR1 reads SGHRS; CDR2 reads YFSETQ. After removal of 1 base from V and 8 bases from J, the junction contained 5 bases not matched to a gene. The DNA of the CDR3 is TGCGCCAGCAGCTTGAAGGGGGCTCGGGGCTACACCTTC. Amino acid sequence: CASSLKGARGYTF.

The chain carries TRBV4-1 and TRBJ1-5, with 7 bases fitting TRBD1. The CDR3 loop spans 17 amino acids. Unmatched junction bases numbered 14, after V lost 1 base and J lost 8 bases. Germline CDR1 and CDR2: MGHRA and YSYEKL. In DNA form, the CDR3 reads TGCGCCAGCAGCCAAGGGTACAGGCAGGGGGTCAAGAAGCCCCAGCATTTT. Its protein is CASSQGYRQGVKKPQHF.

The CDR3 loop is CASSRTGNEDTQYF. The CDR3 DNA follows: TGTGCCAGCAGCCGGACGGGGAATGAAGATACGCAGTATTTT. This chain connects TRBV4-2 to TRBJ2-3, with D perhaps TRBD2 (5 bases). Trimming cost V 4 bases and J 5 bases, with 13 bases left between them. CDR1 is LGHNA and CDR2 is YNFKEQ in the germline V gene. This CDR3 has 14 amino acids.

The chain links TRBV18 to TRBJ2-2; 7 nucleotides align to TRBD1. V was pared by 1 base and J by 3 bases, with 5 bases of the junction left unmatched. This CDR3 has 16 amino acids. The germline gives CDR1 KGHSH, CDR2 LQKENI. The CDR3 coding sequence is TGTGCCAGCTCACCACTGACAGGGCGGGACACCGGGGAGCTGTTTTTT. This sequence encodes CASSPLTGRDTGELFF.

This clone was seen only a few times. V usage is TRBV7-3 and J usage is TRBJ2-2, with 9 bases that match TRBD1. Germline CDR1 is SGHTA and CDR2 is FQGTGA. The CDR3 contains 16 residues. The trim removed 5 bases at V and 5 bases at J, leaving 9 bases unmatched. Here the CDR3 reads CASSPFRDRETGELFF. CDR3 DNA sequence: TGTGCCAGCAGCCCCTTTCGGGACAGGGAAACCGGGGAGCTGTTTTTT.

The chain joins TRBV5-1 to TRBJ2-7; 9 nucleotides match TRBD1. In germline, CDR1 is SGHRS, CDR2 YFSETQ. The V and J ends lost 3 bases and 6 bases, in that order; junction bases with no gene match: 7. The CDR3 spans 14 residues. This chain's CDR3 is CASSSTGGRVEQYF. CDR3 DNA: TGCGCCAGCAGCTCTACAGGGGGCAGGGTCGAGCAGTACTTC.

Details on this clone: Other DNA sequences of this sample code for an identical CDR3. The chain couples TRBV14 to TRBJ1-3; perhaps TRBD1 as D (6 bases). This CDR3 comprises 14 residues. Germline CDR1 SGHDN, CDR2 FVKESK. Trimming removed 4 bases at V and 1 base at J, with 8 bases between. The CDR3 is CASSRRGSGNTIYF. The CDR3 nucleotides are TGTGCCAGCAGCCGCAGGGGTTCTGGAAACACCATATATTTT.

The sample holds one count of this clone. Germline and junction disagree at one end, which may indicate a read error. This chain joins TRBV2 and TRBJ2-2, with 7 bases that match TRBD2. CDR1 and CDR2 (germline): SNHLY, FYNNEI. CDR3 size: 17 residues. This CDR3 reads CASSGDAGLVRTGELLF. The CDR3 nucleotides are TGTGCCAGCAGTGGCGACGCTGGACTAGTTCGCACCGGGGAGCTGCTTTTT.

The rearrangement links TRBV28 to TRBJ2-1, with TRBD2 matching 13 bases. Germline loops: CDR1 MDHEN, CDR2 SYDVKM. The junction had 5 bases not matched to a gene; V was cut back by 6 bases and J by 6 bases. The CDR3 contains 15 residues. The CDR3 DNA reads as TGTGCCAGCAGGGGGACTAGCGGGGCTCTCAATGAGCAGTTCTTC. It is translated as CASRGTSGALNEQFF.

The J gene is TRBJ1-5, the V gene TRBV7-9, with D unresolved. Trimming took off 10 bases at V and 0 bases at J, with 10 bases between the two ends. Germline V gene lookup returns CDR1 SEHNR and CDR2 FQNEAQ (reference sequence). This CDR3 spans 13 amino acids. This CDR3 is CATRNYSNQPQHF. The CDR3 DNA follows: TGTGCCACCAGAAACTATAGCAATCAGCCCCAGCATTTT.

This clone was counted only a few times. The chain is built from TRBV19 and TRBJ1-1, with no clear D. Per germline, CDR1 LNHDA and CDR2 SQIVND (reference sequence). This CDR3 contains 12 residues. Trimming shortened V by 10 bases and J by 1 base, and 10 bases separated the two germline ends. CDR3 nucleotide sequence: TGTGCCAATTCCGAGAGGAACACTGAAGCTTTCTTT. It translates to CANSERNTEAFF.